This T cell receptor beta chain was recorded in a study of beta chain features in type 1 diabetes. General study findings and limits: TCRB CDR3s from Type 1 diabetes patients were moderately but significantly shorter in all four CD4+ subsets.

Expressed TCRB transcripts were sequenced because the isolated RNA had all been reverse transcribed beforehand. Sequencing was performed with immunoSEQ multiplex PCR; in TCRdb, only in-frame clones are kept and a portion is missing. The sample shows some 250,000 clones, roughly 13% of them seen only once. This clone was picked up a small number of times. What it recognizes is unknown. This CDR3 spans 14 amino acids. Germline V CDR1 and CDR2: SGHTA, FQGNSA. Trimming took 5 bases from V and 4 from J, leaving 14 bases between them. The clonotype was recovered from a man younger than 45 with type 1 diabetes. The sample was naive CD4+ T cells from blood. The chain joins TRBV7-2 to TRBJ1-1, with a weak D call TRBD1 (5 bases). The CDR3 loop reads CASSQGLQGTEAFF. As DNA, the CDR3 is TGTGCCAGCAGCCAGGGACTGCAAGGCACTGAAGCTTTCTTT.